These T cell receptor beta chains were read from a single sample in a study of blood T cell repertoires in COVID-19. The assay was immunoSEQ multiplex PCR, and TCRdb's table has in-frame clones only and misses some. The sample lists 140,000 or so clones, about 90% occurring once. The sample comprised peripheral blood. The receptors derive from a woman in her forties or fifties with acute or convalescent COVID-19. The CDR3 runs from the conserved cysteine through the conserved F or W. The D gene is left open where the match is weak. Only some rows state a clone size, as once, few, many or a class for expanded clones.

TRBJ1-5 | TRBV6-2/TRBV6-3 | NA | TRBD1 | TGTGCCAGCAGTTACCAGACAGGGGGATTATTGCCCCAGCATTTT | CASSYQTGGLLPQHF
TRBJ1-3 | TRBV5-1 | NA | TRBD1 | TGCGCCAGCAGCTTGATGCCTTTGGGACAGTCCTCTGGAAACACCATATATTTT | CASSLMPLGQSSGNTIYF
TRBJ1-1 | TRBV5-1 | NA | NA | TGCGCCAGCAGCTCCTACGAACAGGTTACTGAAGCTTTCTTT | CASSSYEQVTEAFF
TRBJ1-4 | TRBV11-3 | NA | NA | TGTGCCAGCAGCTTGGCCGGGACACCTACAACTAATGAAAAACTGTTTTTT | CASSLAGTPTTNEKLFF
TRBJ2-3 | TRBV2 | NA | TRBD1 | TGTGCCAGCAGTGAAGAGGCCTGGACAGGGGAGGATACGCAGTATTTT | CASSEEAWTGEDTQYF
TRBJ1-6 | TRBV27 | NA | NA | TGTGCCAGCAGTTTATCGGGCGGCAGGGCCTTGGCCACCTATAATTCACCCCTCCACTTT | CASSLSGGRALATYNSPLHF
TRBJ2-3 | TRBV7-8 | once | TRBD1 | TGTGCCAGCAGCCGGGACAGGGCGGTAGATACGCAGTATTTT | CASSRDRAVDTQYF
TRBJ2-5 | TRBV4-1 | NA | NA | TGCGCCAGCAGCAAACAGGGTTGGGAGACCCAGTACTTC | CASSKQGWETQYF
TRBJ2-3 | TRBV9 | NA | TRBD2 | TGTGCCAGCAGCACCCGGACTAGCGGGAGCACAGATACGCAGTATTTT | CASSTRTSGSTDTQYF
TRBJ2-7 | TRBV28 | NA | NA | TGTGCCAGCAGTTTTGGGGGGTACGCCTACGAGCAGTACTTC | CASSFGGYAYEQYF
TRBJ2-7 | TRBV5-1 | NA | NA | TGCGCCAGCAGCTTGGGGGGAAGCGGAAGCTCCTACGAGCAGTACTTC | CASSLGGSGSSYEQYF
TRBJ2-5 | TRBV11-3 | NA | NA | TGTGCCAGCAGCTTATATGCCGGTGCCGAAGAGACCCAGTACTTC | CASSLYAGAEETQYF
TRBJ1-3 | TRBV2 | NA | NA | TGTGCCAGCAGGAGGAGTGGACAGAGCTCTGGAAACACCATATATTTT | CASRRSGQSSGNTIYF
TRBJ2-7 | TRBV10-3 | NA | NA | TGTGCCATCAGTGATGTACAGGCCCTTGGGGAGCAGTACTTC | CAISDVQALGEQYF
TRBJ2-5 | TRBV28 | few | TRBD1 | TGTGCCAGCAGTTTCACACAGGGGGGAGAGACCCAGTACTTC | CASSFTQGGETQYF
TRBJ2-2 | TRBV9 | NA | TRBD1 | TGTGCCAGCAGCGCCTCCGGGACAGGGTACACCGGGGAGCTGTTTTTT | CASSASGTGYTGELFF
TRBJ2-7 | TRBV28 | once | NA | TGTGCCAGCAGTTTAGACAGAGACGAGCAGTACTTC | CASSLDRDEQYF
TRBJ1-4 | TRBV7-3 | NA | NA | TGTGCCAGCAGCCCTAGTCCGAATGAAAAACTGTTTTTT | CASSPSPNEKLFF
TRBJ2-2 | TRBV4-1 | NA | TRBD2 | TGCGCCAGCAGCGAAGCCCTAGCGGGAGCAGCCGGGGAGCTGTTTTTT | CASSEALAGAAGELFF
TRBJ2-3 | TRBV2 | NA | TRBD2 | TGTGCCAGCAGTGTCGGGGGGAGCACAGATACGCAGTATTTT | CASSVGGSTDTQYF
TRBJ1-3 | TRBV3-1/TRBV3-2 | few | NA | TGTGCCAGCAGCAGAGGGGTCGTACAGGGCCCTGGAAACACCATATATTTT | CASSRGVVQGPGNTIYF
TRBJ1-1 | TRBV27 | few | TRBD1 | TGTGCCAGCAGTTTAATGGGACAGCTAATGAACACTGAAGCTTTCTTT | CASSLMGQLMNTEAFF
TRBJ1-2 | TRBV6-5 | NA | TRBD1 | TGTGCCAGCAGCGCCCAACAGGGGAACTTCTATGGCTACACCTTC | CASSAQQGNFYGYTF
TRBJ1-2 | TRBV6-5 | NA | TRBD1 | TGTGCCATCGAGGGGGCGCGCTATGGCTACACCTTC | CAIEGARYGYTF
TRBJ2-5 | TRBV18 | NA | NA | TGTGCCAGCTCACGGGAGGTCGAGACCCAGTACTTC | CASSREVETQYF
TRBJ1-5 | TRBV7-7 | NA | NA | TGTGCTAGCACCCCGCACCGGGGGGGCCGATATCAGCCCCAGCATTTT | CASTPHRGGRYQPQHF
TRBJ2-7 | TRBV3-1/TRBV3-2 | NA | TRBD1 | TGTGCCAGCAGCCTAAGCATCTTAGTGGGACAGGCCAGATTTTTC | CASSLSILVGQARFF
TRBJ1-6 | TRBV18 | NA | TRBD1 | TGTGCCAGCTCACCCCTCGGGACAGGGGATTCACCCCTCCACTTT | CASSPLGTGDSPLHF
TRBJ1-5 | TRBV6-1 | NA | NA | TGTGCCAGCAGTGAAGCGCGGATGCTCCTTCGCGGCAATCAGCCCCAGCATTTT | CASSEARMLLRGNQPQHF
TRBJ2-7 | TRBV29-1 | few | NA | TGCAGCGTCCTAAAATTACGGGGAAGGGACTACGAGCAGTACTTC | CSVLKLRGRDYEQYF
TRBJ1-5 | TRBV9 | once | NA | TGTGCCAGCAGCGCGCCGCCTGGTAAGAGTCAGCCCCAGCATTTT | CASSAPPGKSQPQHF
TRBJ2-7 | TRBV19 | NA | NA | TGTGCCAGTAGTCCAGCGGTTAGCTCCTACGAGCAGTACTTC | CASSPAVSSYEQYF
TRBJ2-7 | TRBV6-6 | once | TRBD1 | TGTGCCAGCAGCACGAACAGGGGGGTCTACGAGCAGTACTTC | CASSTNRGVYEQYF
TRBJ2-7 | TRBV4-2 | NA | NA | TGTGCCAGCAGCGCCGGACAGATCTCCTACGAGCAGTACTTC | CASSAGQISYEQYF
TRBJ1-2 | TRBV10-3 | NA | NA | TGTGCCATCAGTCCAGGTTTTACTAACTATGGCTACACCTTC | CAISPGFTNYGYTF